This T cell receptor beta chain derives from a study of graft-versus-host responses after intestinal transplantation. On the study more broadly: Every recipient underwent anti-thymocyte globulin induction, then tacrolimus and steroids for roughly three years. Study findings and constraints: Maximum circulating GvH clone levels tracked with early post-transplant HvG decreases. Researchers found GvH clones in recipient marrow, and some showed up first in ileum or blood.

TCRdb's table, derived via immunoSEQ multiplex PCR, lists solely in-frame clones and lacks some. Here the sample spans 35,000 to 40,000 clones, about nine tenths being singletons. Researchers processed graft tissue to release intraepithelial and lamina propria lymphocytes. Concerning this clone: Its matching antigen is unknown.

The germline gives CDR1 MDHEN, CDR2 SYDVKM. CDR3 length equals 15 residues. Trimming removed 2 bases from V and 7 bases from J; junction bases left unmatched: 7. This receptor was identified in a human patient who received an intestinal transplant, so some T cells may come from the graft donor. V usage is TRBV28 and J usage is TRBJ1-5, with 8 bases fitting TRBD1. The sequencing used ileum tissue, collected roughly 200 days after intestinal transplant. The CDR3 DNA sequence: TGTGCCAGCAGTTTAGGCTCCAGGGGGCAACAGCCCCAGCATTTT. Residues: CASSLGSRGQQPQHF.